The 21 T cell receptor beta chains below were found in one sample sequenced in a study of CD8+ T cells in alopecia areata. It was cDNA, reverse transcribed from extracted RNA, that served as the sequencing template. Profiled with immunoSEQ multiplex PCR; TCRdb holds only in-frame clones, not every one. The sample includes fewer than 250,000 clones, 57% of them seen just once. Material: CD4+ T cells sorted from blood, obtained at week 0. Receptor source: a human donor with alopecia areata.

The CDR3 nucleotides are TGTGCCAGTAGTATGGCCAGGATCGGTCCGGAGAGATCCACCGGGGAGCTGTTTTTT. Translated, it gives CASSMARIGPERSTGELFF. V usage is TRBV19 and J usage is TRBJ2-2; D is undetermined. This CDR3 region has 19 residues. Germline assignment: CDR1 LNHDA and CDR2 SQIVND (reference sequence). The ends were cut back, 3 bases at V and 4 bases at J, with 24 bases in the middle.

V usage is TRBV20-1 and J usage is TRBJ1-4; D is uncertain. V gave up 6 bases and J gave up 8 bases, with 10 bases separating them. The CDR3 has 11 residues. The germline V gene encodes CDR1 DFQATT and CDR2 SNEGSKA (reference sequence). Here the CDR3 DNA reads TGCAGTGCCAATGCAAGGGAAAAACTGTTTTTT. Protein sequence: CSANAREKLFF.

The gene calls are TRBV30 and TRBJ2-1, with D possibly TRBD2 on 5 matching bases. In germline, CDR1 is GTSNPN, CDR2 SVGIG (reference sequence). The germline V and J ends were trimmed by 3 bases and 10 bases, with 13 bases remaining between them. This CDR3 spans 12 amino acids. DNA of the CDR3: TGTGCCTGGAGCGCAACTAGGCGGGAGCAGTTCTTC. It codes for CAWSATRREQFF.

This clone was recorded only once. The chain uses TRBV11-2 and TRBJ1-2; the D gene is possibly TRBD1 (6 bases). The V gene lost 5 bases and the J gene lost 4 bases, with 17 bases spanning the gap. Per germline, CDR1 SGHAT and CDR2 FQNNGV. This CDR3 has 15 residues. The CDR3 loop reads CASSLSPGVGYGYTF. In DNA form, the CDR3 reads TGTGCCAGCAGCCTATCCCCAGGGGTGGGCTATGGCTACACCTTC.

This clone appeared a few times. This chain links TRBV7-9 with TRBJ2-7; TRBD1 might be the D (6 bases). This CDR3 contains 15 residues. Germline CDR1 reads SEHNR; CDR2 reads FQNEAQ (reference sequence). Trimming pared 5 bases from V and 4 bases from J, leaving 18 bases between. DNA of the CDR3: TGTGCCAGCAGCGCACTACAGGGATACTCGTACGAGCAGTACTTC. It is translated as CASSALQGYSYEQYF.

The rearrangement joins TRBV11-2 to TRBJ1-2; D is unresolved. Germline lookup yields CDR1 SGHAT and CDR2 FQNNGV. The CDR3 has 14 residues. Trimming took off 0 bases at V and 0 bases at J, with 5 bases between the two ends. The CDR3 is CASSLDPTNYGYTF. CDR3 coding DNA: TGTGCCAGCAGCTTAGATCCCACTAACTATGGCTACACCTTC.

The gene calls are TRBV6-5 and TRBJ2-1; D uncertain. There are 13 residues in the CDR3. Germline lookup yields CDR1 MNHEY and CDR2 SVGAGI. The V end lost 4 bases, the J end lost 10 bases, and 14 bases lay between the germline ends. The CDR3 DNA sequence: TGTGCCAGCAGTTCTTTTCGCCCCGGGGAGCAGTTCTTC. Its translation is CASSSFRPGEQFF.

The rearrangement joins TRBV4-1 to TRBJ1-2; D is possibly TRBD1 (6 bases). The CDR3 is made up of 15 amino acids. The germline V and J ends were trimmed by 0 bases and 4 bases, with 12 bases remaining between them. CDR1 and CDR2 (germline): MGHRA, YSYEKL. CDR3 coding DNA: TGCGCCAGCAGCCAAGATCGCCGGGACACCTATGGCTACACCTTC. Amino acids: CASSQDRRDTYGYTF.

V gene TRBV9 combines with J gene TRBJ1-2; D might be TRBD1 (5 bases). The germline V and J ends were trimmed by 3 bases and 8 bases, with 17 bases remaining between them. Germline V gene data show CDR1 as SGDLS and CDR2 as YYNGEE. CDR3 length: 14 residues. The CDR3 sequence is CASSARTGGGGYTF. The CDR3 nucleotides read TGTGCCAGCAGCGCCCGGACTGGGGGAGGAGGCTACACCTTC. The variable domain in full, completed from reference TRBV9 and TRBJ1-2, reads DSGVTQTPKHLITATGQRVTLRCSPRSGDLSVYWYQQSLDQGLQFLIQYYNGEERAKGNILERFSAQQFPDLHSELNLSSLELGDSALYFCASSARTGGGGYTFGSGTRLTVV.

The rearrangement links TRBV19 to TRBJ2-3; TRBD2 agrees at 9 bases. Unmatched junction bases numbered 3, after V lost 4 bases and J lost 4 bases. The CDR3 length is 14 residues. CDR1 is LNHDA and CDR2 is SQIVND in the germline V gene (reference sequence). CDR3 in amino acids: CASSRAGGPDTQYF. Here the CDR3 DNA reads TGTGCCAGTAGTAGAGCGGGGGGCCCAGATACGCAGTATTTT.

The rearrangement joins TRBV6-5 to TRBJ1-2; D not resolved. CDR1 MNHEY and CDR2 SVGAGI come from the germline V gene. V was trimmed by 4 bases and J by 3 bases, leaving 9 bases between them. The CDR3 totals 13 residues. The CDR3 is CASSLVGDYGYTF. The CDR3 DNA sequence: TGTGCCAGCAGTTTAGTAGGTGACTATGGCTACACCTTC.

This chain's CDR3 is CASSQDLAGVPTDTQYF. CDR3 DNA: TGCGCCAGCAGCCAAGATCTCGCGGGGGTACCCACAGATACGCAGTATTTT. This chain joins TRBV4-1 and TRBJ2-3; TRBD2 aligns across 7 bases. In germline, CDR1 is MGHRA, CDR2 YSYEKL. The CDR3 length is 17 residues. Trimming removed 0 bases from V and 2 bases from J; junction bases left unmatched: 8.

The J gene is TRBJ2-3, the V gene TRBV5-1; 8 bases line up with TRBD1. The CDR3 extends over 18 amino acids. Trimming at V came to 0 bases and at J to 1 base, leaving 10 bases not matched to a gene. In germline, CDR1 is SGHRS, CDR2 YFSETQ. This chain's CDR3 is CASSLEGQGAAGTDTQYF. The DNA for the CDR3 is TGCGCCAGCAGCTTGGAGGGGCAGGGGGCAGCAGGCACAGATACGCAGTATTTT.

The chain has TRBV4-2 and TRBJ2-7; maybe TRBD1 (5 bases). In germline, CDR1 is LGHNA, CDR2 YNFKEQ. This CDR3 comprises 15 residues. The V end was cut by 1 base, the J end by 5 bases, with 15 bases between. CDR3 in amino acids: CASSQGRQGWNEQYF. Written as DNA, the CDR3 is TGTGCCAGCAGCCAAGGTCGGCAGGGTTGGAACGAGCAGTACTTC.

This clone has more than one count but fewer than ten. In nucleotides, the CDR3 is TGTGCCAGCAGGGTTCGGGGCAGAAGGGAGACCACTGAAGCTTTCTTT. Amino acids: CASRVRGRRETTEAFF. This chain uses TRBV5-6 with TRBJ1-1; TRBD1 might be the D (5 bases). Per germline, CDR1 SGHDT and CDR2 YYEEEE. CDR3 length: 16 residues. The ends were cut back, 5 bases at V and 4 bases at J, with 21 bases in the middle.

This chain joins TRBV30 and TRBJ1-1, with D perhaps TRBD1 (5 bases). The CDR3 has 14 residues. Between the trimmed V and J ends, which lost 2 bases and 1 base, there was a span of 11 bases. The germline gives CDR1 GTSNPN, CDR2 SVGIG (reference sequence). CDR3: CAWSMGLGNTEAFF. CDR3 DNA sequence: TGTGCCTGGAGTATGGGACTGGGGAACACTGAAGCTTTCTTT. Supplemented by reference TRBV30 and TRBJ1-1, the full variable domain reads SQTIHQWPATLVQPVGSPLSLECTVEGTSNPNLYWYRQAAGRGLQLLFYSVGIGQISSEVPQNLSASRPQDRQFILSSKKLLLSDSGFYLCAWSMGLGNTEAFFGQGTRLTVV.

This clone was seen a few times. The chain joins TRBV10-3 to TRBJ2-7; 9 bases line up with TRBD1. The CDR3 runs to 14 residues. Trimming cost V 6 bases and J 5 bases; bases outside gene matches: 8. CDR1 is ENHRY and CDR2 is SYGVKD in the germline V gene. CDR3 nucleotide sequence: TGTGCCATCAGGGCCGGGACAGGGTTCCACGAGCAGTACTTC. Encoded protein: CAIRAGTGFHEQYF.

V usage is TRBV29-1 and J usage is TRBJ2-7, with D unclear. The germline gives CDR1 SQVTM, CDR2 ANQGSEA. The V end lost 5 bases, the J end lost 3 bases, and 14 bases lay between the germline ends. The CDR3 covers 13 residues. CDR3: CSVSQRFVYEQYF. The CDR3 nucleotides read TGCAGCGTTTCCCAGCGATTCGTCTACGAGCAGTACTTC.

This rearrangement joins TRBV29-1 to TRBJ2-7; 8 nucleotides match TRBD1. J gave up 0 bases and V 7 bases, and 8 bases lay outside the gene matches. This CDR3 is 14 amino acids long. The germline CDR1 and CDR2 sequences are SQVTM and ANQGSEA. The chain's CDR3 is CSARPGGGSYEQYF. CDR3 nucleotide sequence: TGCAGCGCCCGCCCAGGGGGCGGCTCCTACGAGCAGTACTTC.

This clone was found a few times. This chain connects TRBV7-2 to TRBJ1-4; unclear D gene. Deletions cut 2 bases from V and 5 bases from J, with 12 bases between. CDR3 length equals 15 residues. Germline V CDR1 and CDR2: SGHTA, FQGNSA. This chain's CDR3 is CASSLSHLGNEKLFF. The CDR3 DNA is TGTGCCAGCAGCTTAAGTCATTTGGGCAATGAAAAACTGTTTTTT.

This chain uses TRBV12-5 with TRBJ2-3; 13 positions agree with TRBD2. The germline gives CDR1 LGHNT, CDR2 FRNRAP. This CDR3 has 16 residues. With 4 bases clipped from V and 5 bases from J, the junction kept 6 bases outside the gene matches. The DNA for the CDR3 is TGTGCTAGTGGTTGGACCGGGACTAGCGGGATAGATACGCAGTATTTT. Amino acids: CASGWTGTSGIDTQYF.